This record looks at one TCR beta chain sequence and its context. Its antigen is unknown. CD8+ and CD4+ T cells circulating in blood were sequenced for TCR beta. Patients with Susac syndrome showed fulfilment of recently defined diagnostic criteria for definite or probable disease. This entry is derived from a study of CD8 T cells in Susac syndrome. Roughly 0.45 to 1 ug RNA was reverse transcribed with random hexamers. immunoSEQ multiplex PCR amplified TCR beta CDR3 across 54 Vbeta, 13 Jbeta. TCRdb independently ran MiXCR on the immunoSEQ multiplex PCR reads; one entry per CDR3 protein. The sample comprises about 140,000 distinct CDR3 sequences, over 90% of which are singletons, and about 0.15% rests with the top ten. General study results and limits: Clonal expansion did not appear in Susac syndrome CD4+ T cell repertoires.

This TCR came from a human donor with Susac syndrome. The specimen was CD4+ T cells from PBMCs.

The CDR3 region is CSAVGRVGETQYF. Here the CDR3 DNA reads TGCAGTGCCGTAGGAAGGGTGGGAGAGACCCAGTACTTC. V and J are TRBV20-1 and TRBJ2-5, with D unresolved. CDR3 size: 13 residues. CDR1 is DFQATT and CDR2 is SNEGSKA in the germline V gene (reference sequence). The ends were cut back, 6 bases at V and 4 bases at J, with 15 bases in the middle.